This T cell receptor beta chain was sequenced for a study of T cell responses to AZD1222 COVID-19 vaccine. Trimming shortened V by 1 base and J by 6 bases, and 13 bases separated the two germline ends. The CDR3 contains 14 residues. Germline CDR1 reads SGHAT; CDR2 reads FQDESV (reference sequence). Assay: immunoSEQ multiplex PCR; the TCRdb copy retains only in-frame clones and omits some. The sample has about 140,000 clones, roughly 90% seen once. The TCR sequence derives from an adult in good health. The chain has TRBV11-1 and TRBJ2-7; possible D gene TRBD1, 5 bases. The sequences come from peripheral blood, collected on day 0 of AZD1222 vaccination. The CDR3 bases are TGTGCCAGCAGCTTAGACCCTCACAGGACCGAGCAGTACTTC. Translated, it gives CASSLDPHRTEQYF.